This TCR beta chain was observed in a study of blood T cell repertoires in COVID-19. At the level of the study: From the United States, Italy and Spain came samples of acute and convalescent COVID-19. The cDNA or gDNA used as material had been derived from T cells, B-cell-depleted T cells, or PBMCs.

CDR1 and CDR2 from the germline V gene are MDHEN and SYDVKM. Unmatched junction bases numbered 9, after V lost 5 bases and J lost 11 bases. This CDR3 comprises 13 residues. In the original processing: Nucleated cell number was recorded as an estimate derived from reference gene primer amplification. Assay: immunoSEQ multiplex PCR; the TCRdb copy retains only in-frame clones and omits some. From that table come the V and J calls and clone size; the DNA was used to work out D and trimming. The repertoire has roughly 280,000 clones, about 88% of them found once; the top ten carry about 4%. Specimen: peripheral blood. The chain combines TRBV28 with TRBJ1-5; 7 positions match TRBD1. The TCR originated in a man in his late teens or twenties with active or convalescent COVID-19. CDR3 loop: CASSATQGTAQHF. For the CDR3, the DNA is TGTGCCAGCAGTGCGACACAGGGGACAGCCCAGCATTTT.